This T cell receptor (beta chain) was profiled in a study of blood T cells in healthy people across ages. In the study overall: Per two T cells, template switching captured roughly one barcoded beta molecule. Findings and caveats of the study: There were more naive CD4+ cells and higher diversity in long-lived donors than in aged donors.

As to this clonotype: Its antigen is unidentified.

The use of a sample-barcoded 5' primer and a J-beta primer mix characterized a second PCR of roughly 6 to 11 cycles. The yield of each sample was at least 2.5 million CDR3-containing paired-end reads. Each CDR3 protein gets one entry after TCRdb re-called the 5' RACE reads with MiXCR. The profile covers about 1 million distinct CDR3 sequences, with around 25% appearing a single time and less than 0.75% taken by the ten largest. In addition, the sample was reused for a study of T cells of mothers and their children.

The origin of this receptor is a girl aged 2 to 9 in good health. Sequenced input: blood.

This CDR3 is CSVVNIGGELFF. CDR3 bases: TGCAGCGTTGTAAATATAGGCGGGGAGCTGTTTTTT. The chain combines TRBV29-1 with TRBJ2-2; D is unclear. This CDR3 comprises 12 residues. In germline, CDR1 is SQVTM, CDR2 ANQGSEA. V was trimmed by 4 bases and J by 7 bases, leaving 10 bases between them.